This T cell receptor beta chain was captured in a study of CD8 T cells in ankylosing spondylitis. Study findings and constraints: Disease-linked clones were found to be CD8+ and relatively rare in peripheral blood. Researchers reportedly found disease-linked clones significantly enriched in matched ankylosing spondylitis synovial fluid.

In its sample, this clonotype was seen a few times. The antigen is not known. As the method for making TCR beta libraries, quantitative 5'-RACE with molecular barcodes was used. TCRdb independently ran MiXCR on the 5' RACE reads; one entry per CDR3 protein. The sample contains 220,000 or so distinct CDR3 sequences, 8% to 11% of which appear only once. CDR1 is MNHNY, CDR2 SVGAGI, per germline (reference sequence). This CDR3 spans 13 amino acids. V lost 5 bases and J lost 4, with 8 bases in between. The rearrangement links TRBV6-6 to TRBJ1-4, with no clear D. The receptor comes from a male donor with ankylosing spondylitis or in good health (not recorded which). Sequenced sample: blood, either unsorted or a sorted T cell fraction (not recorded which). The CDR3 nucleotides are TGTGCCAGCAGTCAGCAGGATAATGAAAAACTGTTTTTT. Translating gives CASSQQDNEKLFF.